The subject of this entry is one T cell receptor (beta chain). Some clones are missing from TCRdb's copy, which holds only in-frame ones; the method was immunoSEQ multiplex PCR. This table has 20,000 or so clones, about 90% appearing once. Germline V gene lookup returns CDR1 SGHTS and CDR2 YDEGEE. The V and J ends lost 5 bases and 4 bases respectively, with 10 bases between them. The CDR3 is 12 amino acids. The data were taken from a study of blood T cell repertoires in COVID-19. V usage is TRBV5-8 and J usage is TRBJ2-7; D possibly corresponds to TRBD2 (5 bases). The sequence was collected from a human donor in a cohort sampled during active COVID-19. Sequencing was carried out using peripheral blood. CDR3 bases: TGTGCCAGCAGGCCGGGATATTACGAGCAGTACTTC. Translated: CASRPGYYEQYF.